The 5 T cell receptor beta chains presented below share a single source sample, sequenced in a study of T cells in Graves' hyperthyroidism and ophthalmopathy. The source material, RNA transcripts, was used to amplify TCR beta CDR3 regions. First-round RT-PCR with HTBI primers amplified the TCR CDR3 region. MiXCR, run by TCRdb on the multiplex PCR reads, gives a single entry per CDR3 protein. The sample comprises 300,000 to 450,000 distinct CDR3 sequences, 15% of which are singletons, and less than 35% rests with the top ten. The sample was blood. These receptors were taken from a woman between 25 and 40 years old with Graves' hyperthyroidism.

This clonotype was found a few times. The rearrangement joins TRBV12-3 or TRBV12-4 to TRBJ1-2; D is unresolved. V dropped 2 bases and J dropped 6 bases, with 13 bases sitting between them. The CDR3 spans 14 residues. Written as DNA, the CDR3 is TGTGCCAGCAGTTTAAAGGCAGGCGGTGATGGCTACACCTTC. Protein: CASSLKAGGDGYTF.

The rearrangement links TRBV2 to TRBJ2-3; D gene unclear. Germline V CDR1 and CDR2: SNHLY, FYNNEI. This CDR3 spans 13 amino acids. V lost 4 bases, J lost 2 bases, and 7 bases lay in between. CDR3 loop: CASSVEITDTQYF. Here the CDR3 DNA reads TGTGCCAGCAGTGTTGAAATCACAGATACGCAGTATTTT.

Ten or more counts support this clonotype. V usage is TRBV7-7 and J usage is TRBJ2-3, with 8 bases aligning to TRBD2. V shed 5 bases, J shed 6 bases, and the junction held 13 bases outside the gene matches. This CDR3 has 16 residues. Germline V gives CDR1 SSHAT, CDR2 FNYEAQ (reference sequence). CDR3 coding DNA: TGTGCCAGCAGCCCCCGGTCCGGGAGGGGACCCGATACGCAGTATTTT. This sequence encodes CASSPRSGRGPDTQYF.

This clonotype was found many times. The chain is built from TRBV6-1 and TRBJ1-3, with D uncertain. The CDR3 loop spans 13 amino acids. Germline V gives CDR1 MNHNS, CDR2 SASEGT. V was clipped by 2 bases and J by 0 bases, with 2 bases between them. CDR3 loop: CASSESSGNTIYF. DNA of the CDR3: TGTGCCAGCAGTGAATCCTCTGGAAACACCATATATTTT.

With respect to this clonotype: A much larger clone is a single base away; this may be a read error. V gene TRBV7-2 combines with J gene TRBJ2-7, with TRBD2 matching 8 bases. The V gene's germline CDR1 is SGHTA and CDR2 FQGNSA. The CDR3 contains 17 residues. The CDR3 here is CAGSLRLLAELPYEQYF. As DNA, the CDR3 is TGTGCCGGCAGCCTCCGCCTACTAGCGGAACTACCCTACGAGCAGTACTTC.